This T cell receptor (beta chain) was retrieved from a study of CD8 T cells in Susac syndrome. CDR1 is LNHDA and CDR2 is SQIVND in the germline V gene (reference sequence). Unmatched junction bases numbered 10, after V lost 5 bases and J lost 7 bases. This CDR3 has 17 amino acids. Sequencing of TCR beta was undertaken in CD8+ and CD4+ T cells derived from blood. Random hexamers were used to reverse transcribe the RNA input (0.5 to 1 ug). By means of immunoSEQ multiplex PCR, TCR beta CDR3 spanning 54 Vbeta and 13 Jbeta underwent amplification. Each CDR3 protein is one row after TCRdb ran MiXCR on the immunoSEQ multiplex PCR reads. The data show hundreds of thousands of distinct CDR3 sequences, roughly nine tenths seen once.

V gene TRBV19 combines with J gene TRBJ2-1; 14 nucleotides agree with TRBD2. The sequencing sample was made of CD8+ T cells from PBMCs. The TCR comes from a human donor with multiple sclerosis. CDR3 in amino acids: CASSFEGLAGVANEQFF. Here the CDR3 DNA reads TGTGCCAGTAGTTTCGAGGGACTAGCGGGAGTAGCGAATGAGCAGTTCTTC.